This passage covers 4 T cell receptor beta chains from one sample sequenced in a study of cytomegalovirus exposure and HLA in healthy donors. Produced via immunoSEQ multiplex PCR; TCRdb's table is partial and in-frame only. Of 80,000 to 100,000 clones in the sample, more than 75% were seen once. Input material: PBMCs. These receptors were taken from a man younger than 30 in good health and CMV-seropositive.

This clone was found many times. The sample carries other DNA sequences with the same CDR3. V gene TRBV20-1 combines with J gene TRBJ1-1, with TRBD1 as a possible D gene (5 bases). This CDR3 contains 11 residues. Germline CDR1 reads DFQATT; CDR2 reads SNEGSKA (reference sequence). V was trimmed by 4 bases and J by 4 bases, leaving 7 bases between them. CDR3 amino acids: CSAITGTEAFF. The CDR3 DNA reads as TGCAGTGCTATAACAGGCACTGAAGCTTTCTTT.

V usage is TRBV5-1 and J usage is TRBJ1-2; 7 bases are a match to TRBD1. This CDR3 contains 14 residues. V lost 4 bases, J lost 5 bases, and 8 bases stayed unmatched. Germline values: CDR1 SGHRS, CDR2 YFSETQ. In DNA form, the CDR3 reads TGCGCCAGCAGCCGGGGACAGAATACTTATGGCTACACCTTC. Protein: CASSRGQNTYGYTF.

In DNA form, the CDR3 reads TGTGCCACCAGCCCACGGGTAGTGGATGGCTACACCTTC. Translation gives CATSPRVVDGYTF. This chain joins TRBV15 and TRBJ1-2; D ambiguous. V was shortened by 5 bases and J by 6 bases, with 13 bases between the two germline ends. The V gene's germline CDR1 is LNHNV and CDR2 YYDKDF (reference sequence). CDR3 length: 13 residues.

This clone was observed once. The V and J genes are TRBV5-8 and TRBJ2-5, with 9 positions matching TRBD1. J gave up 5 bases and V 6 bases, and 17 bases lay outside the gene matches. In germline, CDR1 is SGHTS, CDR2 YDEGEE. The length of the CDR3 is 17 residues. CDR3 protein: CASTNAGTGRARETQYF. CDR3 sequence (DNA): TGTGCCAGCACAAACGCTGGGACAGGGCGTGCTCGGGAGACCCAGTACTTC.